This T cell receptor (beta chain) appears in the sequencing data of a study of graft-versus-host responses after intestinal transplantation. Looking at the study overall: Recipients were given multivisceral, liver-intestinal, or isolated intestinal transplants. Each recipient received anti-thymocyte globulin induction, then tacrolimus and steroids for about three years.

Study conclusions and caveats: Recipient marrow harbored GvH clones, some of which surfaced first in ileum or blood. Patients who carried graft-donor T cell macrochimerism also had high graft-versus-host to host-versus-graft clonal ratios in their allografts.

This clone was picked up one time. The antigen is undetermined. Profiling relied on immunoSEQ multiplex PCR, and the TCRdb table lists in-frame clones only, not all of them. Of more than 9,500 clones in the sample, over 60% are singletons; the top ten hold around 35%. The CDR3 extends over 15 amino acids. Germline V gives CDR1 GTSNPN, CDR2 SVGIG (reference sequence). Trimming took 2 bases from V and 0 from J, leaving 11 bases between them. The material sequenced was PBMCs, taken nearly 500 days after intestinal transplant. The receptor comes from a human patient who received an intestinal transplant, so some T cells may come from the graft donor. The gene calls are TRBV30 and TRBJ1-3; D remains ambiguous. The CDR3 DNA follows: TGTGCCTGGAGTAGATACACGTCCTCTGGAAACACCATATATTTT. It codes for CAWSRYTSSGNTIYF.